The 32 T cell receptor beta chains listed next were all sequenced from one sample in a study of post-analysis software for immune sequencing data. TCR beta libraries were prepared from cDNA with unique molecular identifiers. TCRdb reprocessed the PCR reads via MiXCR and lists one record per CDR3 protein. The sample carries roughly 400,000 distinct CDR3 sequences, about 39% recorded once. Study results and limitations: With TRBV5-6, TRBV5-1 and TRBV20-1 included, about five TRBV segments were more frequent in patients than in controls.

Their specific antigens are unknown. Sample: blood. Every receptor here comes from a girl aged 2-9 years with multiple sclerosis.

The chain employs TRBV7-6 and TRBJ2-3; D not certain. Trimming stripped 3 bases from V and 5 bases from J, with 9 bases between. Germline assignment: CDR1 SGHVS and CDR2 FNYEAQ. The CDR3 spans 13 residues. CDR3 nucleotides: TGTGCCAGCAGCTTGGGCTACAGAGATACGCAGTATTTT. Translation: CASSLGYRDTQYF.

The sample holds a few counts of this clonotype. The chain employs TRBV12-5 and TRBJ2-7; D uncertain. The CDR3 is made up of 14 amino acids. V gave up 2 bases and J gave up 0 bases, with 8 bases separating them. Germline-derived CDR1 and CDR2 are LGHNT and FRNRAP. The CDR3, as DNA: TGTGCTAGTGGTTTGACACGGTTCTCCTACGAGCAGTACTTC. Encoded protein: CASGLTRFSYEQYF. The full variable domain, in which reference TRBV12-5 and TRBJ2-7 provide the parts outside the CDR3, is DARVTQTPRHKVTEMGQEVTMRCQPILGHNTVFWYRQTMMQGLELLAYFRNRAPLDDSGMPKDRFSAEMPDATLATLKIQPSEPRDSAVYFCASGLTRFSYEQYFGPGTRLTVT.

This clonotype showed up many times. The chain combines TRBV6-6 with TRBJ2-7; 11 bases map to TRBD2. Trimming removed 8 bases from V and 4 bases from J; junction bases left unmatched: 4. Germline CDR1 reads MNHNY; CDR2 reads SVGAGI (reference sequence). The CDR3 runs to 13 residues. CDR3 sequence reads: CASSTSGTYEQYF. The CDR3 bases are TGTGCCAGCTCGACTAGCGGGACTTACGAGCAGTACTTC.

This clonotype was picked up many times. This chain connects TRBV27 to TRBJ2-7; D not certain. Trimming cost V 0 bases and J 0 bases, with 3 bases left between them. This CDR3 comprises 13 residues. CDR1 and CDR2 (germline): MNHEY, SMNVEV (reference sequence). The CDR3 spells CASSLSLSYEQYF. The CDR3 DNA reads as TGTGCCAGCAGTTTATCCCTCTCCTACGAGCAGTACTTC.

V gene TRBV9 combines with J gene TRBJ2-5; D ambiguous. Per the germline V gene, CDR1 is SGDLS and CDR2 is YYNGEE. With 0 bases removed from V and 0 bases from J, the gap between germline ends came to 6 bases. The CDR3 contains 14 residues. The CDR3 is CASSVEAYQETQYF. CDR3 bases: TGTGCCAGCAGCGTAGAGGCGTACCAAGAGACCCAGTACTTC. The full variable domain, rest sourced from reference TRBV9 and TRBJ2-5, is DSGVTQTPKHLITATGQRVTLRCSPRSGDLSVYWYQQSLDQGLQFLIQYYNGEERAKGNILERFSAQQFPDLHSELNLSSLELGDSALYFCASSVEAYQETQYFGPGTRLLVL.

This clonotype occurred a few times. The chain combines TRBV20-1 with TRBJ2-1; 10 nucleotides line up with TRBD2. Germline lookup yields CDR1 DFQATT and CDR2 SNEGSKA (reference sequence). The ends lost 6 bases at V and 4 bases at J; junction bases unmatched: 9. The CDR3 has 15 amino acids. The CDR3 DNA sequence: TGCAGTGCCATCCGACTAGCGGGTGCTTACAATGAGCAGTTCTTC. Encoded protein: CSAIRLAGAYNEQFF.

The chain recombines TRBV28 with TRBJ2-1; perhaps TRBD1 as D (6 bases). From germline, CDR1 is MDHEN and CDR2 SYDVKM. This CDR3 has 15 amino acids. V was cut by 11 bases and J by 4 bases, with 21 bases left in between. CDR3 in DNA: TGTGCCGGGAACCACAGGGTAGGGGCGTACAATGAGCAGTTCTTC. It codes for CAGNHRVGAYNEQFF.

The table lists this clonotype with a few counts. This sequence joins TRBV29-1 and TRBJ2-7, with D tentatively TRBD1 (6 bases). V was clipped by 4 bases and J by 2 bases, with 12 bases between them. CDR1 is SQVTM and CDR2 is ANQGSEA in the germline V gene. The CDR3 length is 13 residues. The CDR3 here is CSVGTGRTYEQYF. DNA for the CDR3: TGCAGCGTTGGAACAGGGCGGACCTACGAGCAGTACTTC.

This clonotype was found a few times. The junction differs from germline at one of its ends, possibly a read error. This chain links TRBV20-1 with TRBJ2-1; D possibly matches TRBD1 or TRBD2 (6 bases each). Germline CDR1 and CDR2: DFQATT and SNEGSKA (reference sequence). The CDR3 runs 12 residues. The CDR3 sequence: CSVGGNTPKQFF. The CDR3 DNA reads TGTAGTGTAGGGGGGAACACCCCCAAGCAGTTCTTC.

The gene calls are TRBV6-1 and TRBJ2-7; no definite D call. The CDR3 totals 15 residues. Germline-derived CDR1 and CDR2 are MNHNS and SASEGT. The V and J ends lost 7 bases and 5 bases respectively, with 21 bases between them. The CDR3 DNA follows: TGTGCCAGCATGCTCCCGGGCCCTTCTTCCCACGAGCAGTACTTC. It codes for CASMLPGPSSHEQYF.

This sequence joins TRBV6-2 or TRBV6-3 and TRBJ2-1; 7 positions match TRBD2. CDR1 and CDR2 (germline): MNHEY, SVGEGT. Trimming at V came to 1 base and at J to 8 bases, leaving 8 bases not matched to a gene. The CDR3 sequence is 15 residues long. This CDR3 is CASSYFGGAGYEQFF. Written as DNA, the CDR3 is TGTGCCAGCAGTTACTTCGGGGGAGCGGGGTATGAGCAGTTCTTC.

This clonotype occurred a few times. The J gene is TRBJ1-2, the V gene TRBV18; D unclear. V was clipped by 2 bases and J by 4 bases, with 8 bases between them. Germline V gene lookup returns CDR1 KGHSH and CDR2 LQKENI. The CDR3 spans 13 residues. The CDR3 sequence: CASSPERSYGYTF. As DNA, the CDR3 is TGTGCCAGCTCACCAGAGAGAAGCTATGGCTACACCTTC.

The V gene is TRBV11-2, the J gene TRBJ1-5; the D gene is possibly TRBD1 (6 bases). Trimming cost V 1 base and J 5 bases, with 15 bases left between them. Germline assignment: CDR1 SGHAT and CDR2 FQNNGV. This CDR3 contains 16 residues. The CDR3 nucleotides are TGTGCCAGCAGCTTAGGTCGGGACACCCCCTATCAGCCCCAGCATTTT. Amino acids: CASSLGRDTPYQPQHF.

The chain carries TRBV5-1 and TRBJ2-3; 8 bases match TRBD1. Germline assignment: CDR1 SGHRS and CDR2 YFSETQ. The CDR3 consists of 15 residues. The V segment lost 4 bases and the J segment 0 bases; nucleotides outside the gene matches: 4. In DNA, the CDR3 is TGCGCCAGCAGCGCGGGACAGGATAGCACAGATACGCAGTATTTT. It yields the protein CASSAGQDSTDTQYF.

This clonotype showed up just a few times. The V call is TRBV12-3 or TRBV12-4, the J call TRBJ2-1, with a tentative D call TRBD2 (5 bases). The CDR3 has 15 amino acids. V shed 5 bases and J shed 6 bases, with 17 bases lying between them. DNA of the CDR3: TGTGCCAGCAGTCCCGGGGTAGCAGCGGCCAATGAGCAGTTCTTC. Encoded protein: CASSPGVAAANEQFF.

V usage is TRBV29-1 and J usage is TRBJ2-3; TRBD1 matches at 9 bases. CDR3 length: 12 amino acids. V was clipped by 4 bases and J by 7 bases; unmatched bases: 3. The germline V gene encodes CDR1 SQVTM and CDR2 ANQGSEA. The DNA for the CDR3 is TGCAGCGTTGCCGGACAGGGGAATACGCAGTATTTT. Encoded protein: CSVAGQGNTQYF.

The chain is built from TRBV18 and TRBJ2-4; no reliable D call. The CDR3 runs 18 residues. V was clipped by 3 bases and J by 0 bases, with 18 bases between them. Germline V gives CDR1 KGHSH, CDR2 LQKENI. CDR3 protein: CASSPLRRTSVAKNIQYF. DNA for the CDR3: TGTGCCAGCTCACCCCTGAGGCGGACCTCTGTAGCCAAAAACATTCAGTACTTC.

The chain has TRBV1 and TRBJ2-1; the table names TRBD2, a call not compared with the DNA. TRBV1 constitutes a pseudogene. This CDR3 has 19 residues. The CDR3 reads CTSSQDRWVALAGDNEQFF. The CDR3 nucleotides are TGCACCAGCAGCCAAGATAGATGGGTCGCACTAGCGGGGGACAATGAGCAGTTCTTC.

The CDR3 loop reads CASSQTGRSNQPQHF. Written as DNA, the CDR3 is TGTGCCAGCAGCCAAACAGGGCGTAGCAATCAGCCCCAGCATTTT. The chain is built from TRBV3-1 and TRBJ1-5; maybe TRBD1 (6 bases). The V end lost 2 bases, the J end lost 0 bases, and 8 bases lay between the germline ends. CDR3 length: 15 amino acids. Germline V gene data show CDR1 as LGHDT and CDR2 as YNNKEL (reference sequence).

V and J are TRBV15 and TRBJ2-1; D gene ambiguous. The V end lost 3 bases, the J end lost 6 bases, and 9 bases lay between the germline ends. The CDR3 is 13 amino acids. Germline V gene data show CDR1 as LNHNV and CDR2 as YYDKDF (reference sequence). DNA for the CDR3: TGTGCCACCAGCAGTGGACGTCGCAATGAGCAGTTCTTC. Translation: CATSSGRRNEQFF.

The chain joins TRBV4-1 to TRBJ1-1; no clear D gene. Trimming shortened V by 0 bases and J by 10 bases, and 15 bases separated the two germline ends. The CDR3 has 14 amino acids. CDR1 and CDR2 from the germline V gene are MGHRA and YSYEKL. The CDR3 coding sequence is TGCGCCAGCAGCCAAGATGGGGAGTCACTGGTAGCTTTCTTT. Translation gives CASSQDGESLVAFF.

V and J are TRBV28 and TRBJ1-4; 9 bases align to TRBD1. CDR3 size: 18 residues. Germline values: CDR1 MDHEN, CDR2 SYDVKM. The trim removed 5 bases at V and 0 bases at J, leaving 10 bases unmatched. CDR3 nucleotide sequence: TGTGCCAGCAGTCCAAGGGGGACAGGGCCAGCAACTAATGAAAAACTGTTTTTT. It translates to CASSPRGTGPATNEKLFF.

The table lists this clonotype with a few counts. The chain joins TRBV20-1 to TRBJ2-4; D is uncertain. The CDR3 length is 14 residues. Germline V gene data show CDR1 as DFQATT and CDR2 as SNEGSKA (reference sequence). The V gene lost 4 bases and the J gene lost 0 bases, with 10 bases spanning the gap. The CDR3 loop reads CSATTGSAKNIQYF. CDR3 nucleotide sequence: TGCAGTGCTACTACCGGATCAGCCAAAAACATTCAGTACTTC.

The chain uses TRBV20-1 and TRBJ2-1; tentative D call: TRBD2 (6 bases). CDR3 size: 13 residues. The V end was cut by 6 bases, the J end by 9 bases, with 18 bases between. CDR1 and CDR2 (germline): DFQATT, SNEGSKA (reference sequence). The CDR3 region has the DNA TGCAGTGCCCGGGGACTCGCGAGCGCTGAGCAGTTCTTC. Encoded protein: CSARGLASAEQFF.

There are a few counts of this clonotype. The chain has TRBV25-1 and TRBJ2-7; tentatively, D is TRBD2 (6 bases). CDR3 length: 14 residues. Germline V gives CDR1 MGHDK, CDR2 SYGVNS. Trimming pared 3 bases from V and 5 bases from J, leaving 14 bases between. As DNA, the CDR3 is TGTGCCAGCAGTGACAGGGTTCCTAGCGACGAGCAGTACTTC. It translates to CASSDRVPSDEQYF.

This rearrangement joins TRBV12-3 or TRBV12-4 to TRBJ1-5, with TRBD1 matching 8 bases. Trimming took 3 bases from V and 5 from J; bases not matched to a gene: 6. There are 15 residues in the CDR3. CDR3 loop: CASSLGQGAHQPQHF. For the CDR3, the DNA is TGTGCCAGCAGTTTGGGGCAGGGGGCCCATCAGCCCCAGCATTTT.

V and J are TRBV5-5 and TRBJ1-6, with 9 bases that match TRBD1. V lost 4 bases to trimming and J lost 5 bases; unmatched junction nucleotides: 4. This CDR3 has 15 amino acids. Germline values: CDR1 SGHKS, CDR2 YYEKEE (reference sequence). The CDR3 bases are TGTGCCAGCAGCCCCCGGGACAGGGATAATTCACCCCTCCACTTT. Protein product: CASSPRDRDNSPLHF. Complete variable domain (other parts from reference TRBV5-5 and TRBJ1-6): DAGVTQSPTHLIKTRGQQVTLRCSPISGHKSVSWYQQVLGQGPQFIFQYYEKEERGRGNFPDRFSARQFPNYSSELNVNALLLGDSALYLCASSPRDRDNSPLHFGNGTRLTVT.

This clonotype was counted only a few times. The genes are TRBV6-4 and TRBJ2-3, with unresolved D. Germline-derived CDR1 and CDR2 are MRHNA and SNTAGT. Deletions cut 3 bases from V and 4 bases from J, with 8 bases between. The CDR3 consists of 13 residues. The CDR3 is CASSEQLSDTQYF. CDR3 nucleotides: TGTGCCAGCAGTGAGCAACTATCAGATACGCAGTATTTT.

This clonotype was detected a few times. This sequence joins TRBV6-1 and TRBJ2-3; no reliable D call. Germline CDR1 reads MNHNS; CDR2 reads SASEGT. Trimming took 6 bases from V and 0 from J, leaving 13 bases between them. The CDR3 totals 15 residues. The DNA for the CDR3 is TGTGCCAGCAGGGGTAGGGCTCTCAGCACAGATACGCAGTATTTT. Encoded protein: CASRGRALSTDTQYF.

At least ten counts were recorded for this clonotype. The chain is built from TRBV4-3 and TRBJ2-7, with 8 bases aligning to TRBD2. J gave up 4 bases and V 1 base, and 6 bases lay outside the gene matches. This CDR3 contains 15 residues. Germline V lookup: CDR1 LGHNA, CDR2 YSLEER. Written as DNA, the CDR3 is TGCGCCAGCAGCCAAGGGCCTAGCGGGTTTTACGAGCAGTACTTC. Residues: CASSQGPSGFYEQYF.

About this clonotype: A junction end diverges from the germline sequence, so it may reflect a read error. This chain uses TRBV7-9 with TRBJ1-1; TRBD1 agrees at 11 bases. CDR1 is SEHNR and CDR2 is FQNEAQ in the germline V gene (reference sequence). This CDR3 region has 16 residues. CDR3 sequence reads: CAGSSGDRGGDTEAFF. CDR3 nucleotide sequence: TGTGCCGGCAGCTCAGGGGACAGGGGGGGGGACACTGAAGCTTTCTTT.

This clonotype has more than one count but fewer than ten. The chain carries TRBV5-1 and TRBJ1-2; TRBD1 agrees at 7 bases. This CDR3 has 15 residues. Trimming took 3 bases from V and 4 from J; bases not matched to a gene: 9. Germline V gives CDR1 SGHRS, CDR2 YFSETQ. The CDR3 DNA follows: TGCGCCAGCAGCTCCGACCAGGGGGACCCCTATGGCTACACCTTC. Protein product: CASSSDQGDPYGYTF.